This TCR beta chain derives from a study of metastatic and nonmetastatic thyroid tumors. V was cut by 3 bases and J by 6 bases, with 13 bases left in between. There are 14 residues in the CDR3. Germline V gene lookup returns CDR1 SGHAT and CDR2 FQNNGV. A few counts support this clone. TCRdb used MiXCR to call clones anew from the PCR reads. The sample has approximately 3,500 clones; roughly 36% are singletons. Ahead of thyroid surgery, no patient had received treatment of any kind. This chain joins TRBV11-2 and TRBJ2-3; D is perhaps TRBD1 or TRBD2 (6 bases each). Sequenced material: adjacent normal tissue. This clonotype was obtained from a female donor with papillary thyroid cancer or a benign thyroid nodule (not recorded which). Some clones in this sample may be carry-over from other donors' samples. The CDR3 sequence is CASSLGGGTDTQYF. CDR3 bases: TGTGCCAGCAGCTTGGGGGGCGGGACCGATACGCAGTATTTT.